This TCR beta chain was documented in a study of Graves' ophthalmopathy and Graves' hyperthyroidism (dated by TCRdb to 2017 to 2018). Study-level background: Peripheral blood was collected at initial diagnosis, prior to any treatment. TCR beta repertoire signatures were used to distinguish Graves' ophthalmopathy from Graves' hyperthyroidism and to predict progression to ophthalmopathy. In total, 135 blood samples were TCR-sequenced: under 45 ophthalmopathy, some 75 hyperthyroidism and 17 hyperthyroidism-to-ophthalmopathy patients. A discovery set of 95 to 100 patients (approximately 42 ophthalmopathy, around 57 stable hyperthyroidism) was enrolled to explore V-J signatures distinguishing ophthalmopathy from hyperthyroidism. The independent validation cohort included around 19 hyperthyroidism patients plus 17 patients who later progressed from hyperthyroidism to ophthalmopathy. In roughly six hyperthyroidism patients, the T-cell repertoire of thyroid tissue was compared with the T-cell repertoire of blood. Once sampling was done, hyperthyroidism patients were given methimazole at a starting dose of 30 mg daily, while ophthalmopathy patients were given high-dose intravenous methylprednisolone. The roughly 91 discovery patients were randomly divided into training and test sets at a 7:3 ratio.

TCR beta CDR3 regions were amplified from RNA transcripts for repertoire sequencing. HTBI primers and the Qiagen OneStep RT-PCR kit were used in a first-round RT-PCR, which was followed by a second-round multiplex PCR, size selection and purification. Sequencing of the libraries was carried out on an Illumina HiSeq2000 in paired-end mode with 100 bp reads. In the paper's pipeline: SOAPnuke was used to process the reads, removing any read that contained adapters or uncalled bases, had a mean Phred below 15, or lacked an exact match to the constant primer or identifier. COPE v1.2.5 was used to merge the high-quality paired reads. Each unique nucleotide sequence was defined as a clonotype, and clonotypes were aligned to IMGT TRB V, D and J references with MiTCR v1.1. The analysis was limited to V-J combinations with a frequency above 0.0001, which together covered just over 98% of the repertoires. For each V-J combination, a TCR clonal expansion and chaos score was defined as F50 clonal expansion divided by the chaos observed in the TCRdist matrix. Features were reduced by Welch's t-statistics and random forest to over 10 V-J combinations, which fed a naive Bayes classifier. The similarity between thyroid and blood repertoires was quantified using the Morisita-Horn index. Clones were called with MiXCR by TCRdb after fastp trimmed the public reads at Q25, and only in-frame beta chains were retained. A single entry per CDR3 protein holds the most common genes and DNA from its merged rows. These V and J calls are TCRdb output, not the study's own analysis. Here the sample has fewer than 400,000 distinct CDR3 sequences; around 20% occur a single time. Together, the top ten hold around 1.5% of the sample.

Measured from the cysteine to the phenylalanine, the CDR3 is 19 residues long. Left in the record is the CDR3 DNA by itself, 57 bases read in frame from the first base. V is cut by 0 bases and J by 3 bases, and the space between the germline ends is 23 bases. For CDR1 and CDR2, the germline V gene lists SNHLY and FYNNEI. Broad study findings and their caveats: Among expanded thyroid clonotypes with frequency above 0.001, most also showed up in blood, which suggests that blood repertoires may reflect the thyroid immune response. Sample size was not predetermined statistically, and investigators were not blinded to group allocation. In validation, the model predicted ophthalmopathy progression with about 71% sensitivity and 72.22% specificity; 12 predicted patients were CT-confirmed with GO in a median of roughly 6.8 months. The 13-signature model separated ophthalmopathy from stable hyperthyroidism with approximately 90% sensitivity and less than 83% specificity in cross-validation, and 80%/75% in the test set.

This clonotype was detected ten times or more. Its antigen specificity is not known. No clone much larger than this one lies a single base away; base qualities are absent. The ophthalmopathy patients had moderately to severely active disease, with a Clinical Activity Score of 3 or higher, a NOSPECS grade of 4 or higher, and a disease duration of less than 3 months. Patients with other autoimmune diseases, uncontrolled infections, pregnancy or lactation were excluded. Diagnosis relied on clinical symptoms, serum thyroxine, TRAb, thyroid ultrasound and orbital computed tomography. PBMCs were isolated from roughly 10 ml of fresh peripheral blood by Ficoll-Paque density gradient centrifugation. Total RNA was extracted with Trizol reagent and quality-checked on an Agilent 2100 Bioanalyzer.

The rearranged chain carries TRBV2 and TRBJ1-1; the D gene is perhaps TRBD1, from 5 matching bases. The sequenced sample was peripheral blood. The sequence came from a woman between 18 and 29 years old with Graves' ophthalmopathy. Donor details come from another sample of the same person, matched by shared clones. For the CDR3, the sequence is CASSEALQVSGRADTEAFF. In nucleotide form, the sequence is TGTGCCAGCAGTGAAGCGCTTCAAGTCTCGGGCAGGGCGGACACTGAAGCTTTCTTT.